This TCR beta chain emerged from a study of T cells after yellow fever vaccination. Trimming took off 4 bases at V and 1 base at J, with 9 bases between the two ends. Germline V gene sequence: CDR1 SGHRS, CDR2 YFSETQ. The CDR3 length is 15 residues. This clonotype was seen more than once but under ten times. In TCRdb, the 5' RACE reads were re-called with MiXCR into one record per CDR3 protein. Among under 150,000 distinct CDR3 sequences listed, approximately 7.7% were seen once. This chain uses TRBV5-1 with TRBJ2-6; D is unresolved. The source of this sequence is a man aged 25-40 years who received the YFV17D yellow fever vaccine. The input for sequencing was CD4+ T cells sorted from PBMCs, taken 5 days after the yellow fever booster vaccination. The CDR3 sequence is CASSGSVSGANVLTF. The CDR3 DNA follows: TGCGCCAGCAGCGGATCAGTATCTGGGGCCAACGTCCTGACTTTC. Supplemented by reference TRBV5-1 and TRBJ2-6, the full variable domain reads KAGVTQTPRYLIKTRGQQVTLSCSPISGHRSVSWYQQTPGQGLQFLFEYFSETQRNKGNFPGRFSGRQFSNSRSEMNVSTLELGDSALYLCASSGSVSGANVLTFGAGSRLTVL.